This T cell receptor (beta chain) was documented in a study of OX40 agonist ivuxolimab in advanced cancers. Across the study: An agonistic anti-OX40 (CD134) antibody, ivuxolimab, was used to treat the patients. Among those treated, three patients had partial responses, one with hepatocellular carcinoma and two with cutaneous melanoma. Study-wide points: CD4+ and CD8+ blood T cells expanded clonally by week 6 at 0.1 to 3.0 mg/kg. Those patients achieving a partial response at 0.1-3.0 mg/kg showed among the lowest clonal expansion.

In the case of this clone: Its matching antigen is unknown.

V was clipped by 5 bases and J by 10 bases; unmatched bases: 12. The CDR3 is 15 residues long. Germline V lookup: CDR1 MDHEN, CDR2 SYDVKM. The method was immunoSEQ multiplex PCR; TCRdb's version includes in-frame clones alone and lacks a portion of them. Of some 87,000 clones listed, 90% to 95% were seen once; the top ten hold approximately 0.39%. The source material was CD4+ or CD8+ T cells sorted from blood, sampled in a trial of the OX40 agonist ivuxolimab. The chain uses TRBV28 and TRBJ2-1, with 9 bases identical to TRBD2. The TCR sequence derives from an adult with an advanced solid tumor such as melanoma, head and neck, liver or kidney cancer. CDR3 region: CASSVTSGAFGEQFF. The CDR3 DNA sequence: TGTGCCAGCAGTGTGACTAGCGGAGCTTTCGGCGAGCAGTTCTTC. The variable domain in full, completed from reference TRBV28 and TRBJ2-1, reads DVKVTQSSRYLVKRTGEKVFLECVQDMDHENMFWYRQDPGLGLRLIYFSYDVKMKEKGDIPEGYSVSREKKERFSLILESASTNQTSMYLCASSVTSGAFGEQFFGPGTRLTVL.